One and the same sample provided the 14 T cell receptor beta chains below, sequenced in a study of T cell repertoires in cytomegalovirus infection. TCRdb re-derived calls from the reads in MiXCR, one entry per CDR3 protein. The data hold about 110,000 distinct CDR3 sequences, with about 28% observed a single time. No antigen is known for these receptors. The sequencing used CD8+ T cells from cultured PBMCs, collected from culture after CMV antigen stimulation. Receptors originate from a human donor in good health (CMV status not recorded). Some clones in this sample may be carry-over from other donors' samples.

This clonotype was seen repeatedly, ten times or more. J is TRBJ1-5 and V is TRBV4-1; D is ambiguous. The CDR3 extends over 14 amino acids. V was trimmed by 1 base and J by 6 bases, leaving 10 bases between them. Per the germline V gene, CDR1 is MGHRA and CDR2 is YSYEKL. The CDR3 DNA follows: TGCGCCAGCAGCCAAGTTACCGAGCCTCAGCCCCAGCATTTT. Its translation: CASSQVTEPQPQHF.

This clonotype was recorded many times. The V gene is TRBV12-3 or TRBV12-4, the J gene TRBJ2-3; perhaps D is TRBD1 or TRBD2 (5 bases each). V was clipped by 7 bases and J by 2 bases, with 19 bases between them. The CDR3 extends over 16 amino acids. The CDR3: CASTWGASPITDTQYF. In DNA form, the CDR3 reads TGTGCCAGCACCTGGGGCGCTAGCCCTATCACAGATACGCAGTATTTT.

The V and J genes are TRBV29-1 and TRBJ2-7; TRBD1 might be the D (6 bases). V lost 1 base to trimming and J lost 1 base, with 11 bases between them. CDR3 length equals 14 residues. Per the germline V gene, CDR1 is SQVTM and CDR2 is ANQGSEA. For the CDR3, the DNA is TGCAGCGTTGAAGCACAACAGGGATCCTACGAGCAGTACTTC. This codes for CSVEAQQGSYEQYF.

The V gene is TRBV12-3 or TRBV12-4, the J gene TRBJ2-1; TRBD2 matches 7 bases. This CDR3 contains 14 residues. The J segment lost 4 bases and the V segment lost 7 bases, leaving 7 bases of the junction unmatched. CDR3 DNA sequence: TGTGCCAGCACCTATGCGGGGGTTTACAATGAGCAGTTCTTC. It codes for CASTYAGVYNEQFF.

This clonotype showed up just a few times. This chain uses TRBV2 with TRBJ2-3, with D perhaps TRBD2 (7 bases). The V end was cut by 1 base, the J end by 2 bases, with 13 bases between. CDR1 and CDR2 (germline): SNHLY, FYNNEI. There are 16 residues in the CDR3. CDR3 nucleotide sequence: TGTGCCAGCAGTGAAGATGAGGGGGGGGTCACAGATACGCAGTATTTT. It is translated as CASSEDEGGVTDTQYF.

The V and J genes are TRBV27 and TRBJ2-7, with D perhaps matching TRBD1 (6 bases). Germline V gives CDR1 MNHEY, CDR2 SMNVEV (reference sequence). CDR3 length: 17 residues. Trimming stripped 5 bases from V and 5 bases from J, with 25 bases between. CDR3 sequence: CASSPPPGDIFPHEQYF. In nucleotides, the CDR3 is TGTGCCAGCAGTCCCCCCCCCGGGGACATATTTCCCCACGAGCAGTACTTC.

This clonotype was picked up a small number of times. The V and J genes are TRBV5-6 and TRBJ1-1; tentative D call: TRBD1 (5 bases). The germline V gene has CDR1 SGHDT and CDR2 YYEEEE. The CDR3 runs 13 residues. Trimming removed 6 bases from V and 6 bases from J, with 15 bases in between. CDR3 coding DNA: TGTGCCAGCACTTTGGGGGGGACGGCTGAAGCTTTCTTT. This sequence encodes CASTLGGTAEAFF.

The chain recombines TRBV4-1 with TRBJ2-4; D gene unclear. This CDR3 has 17 residues. Germline V lookup: CDR1 MGHRA, CDR2 YSYEKL. V was clipped by 0 bases and J by 8 bases, with 20 bases between them. The CDR3 DNA is TGCGCCAGCAGCCAAGATCAAACAGCCCCTGATCGAGACATTCAGTACTTC. Protein: CASSQDQTAPDRDIQYF.

The chain links TRBV12-3 or TRBV12-4 to TRBJ2-2, with D tentatively TRBD2 (6 bases). Deletions cut 10 bases from V and 8 bases from J, with 14 bases between. The CDR3 is 12 amino acids. DNA of the CDR3: TGTGCCACCGGACTACCAAGAGGGGAGCTGTTTTTT. Amino acid sequence: CATGLPRGELFF.

This clonotype was counted a few times. This chain joins TRBV25-1 and TRBJ1-2, with D possibly matching TRBD1 (5 bases). V was trimmed by 4 bases and J by 4 bases, leaving 10 bases between them. Germline assignment: CDR1 MGHDK and CDR2 SYGVNS. This CDR3 comprises 13 residues. The CDR3 coding sequence is TGTGCCAGCAGTGCCCAGGGAATCTATGGCTACACCTTC. This codes for CASSAQGIYGYTF.

J is TRBJ1-1 and V is TRBV7-9, with D unclear. The CDR3 has 14 residues. V was trimmed by 3 bases and J by 1 base, leaving 9 bases between them. Germline CDR1 SEHNR, CDR2 FQNEAQ (reference sequence). The CDR3: CASSFERQNTEAFF. CDR3 coding DNA: TGTGCCAGCAGCTTTGAGAGGCAGAACACTGAAGCTTTCTTT.

The chain is built from TRBV10-3 and TRBJ2-1; TRBD1 matches 7 bases. Germline lookup yields CDR1 ENHRY and CDR2 SYGVKD. The CDR3 extends over 13 amino acids. J gave up 8 bases and V 5 bases, and 6 bases lay outside the gene matches. The CDR3 region has the DNA TGTGCCATCAGTAGGGGGCCTGGGGATGAGCAGTTCTTC. Translated: CAISRGPGDEQFF.

The chain couples TRBV20-1 to TRBJ2-3; possibly TRBD2 for D (6 bases). The CDR3 has 16 amino acids. Germline V gene lookup returns CDR1 DFQATT and CDR2 SNEGSKA (reference sequence). The ends were cut back, 0 bases at V and 1 base at J, with 14 bases in the middle. CDR3 nucleotides: TGCAGTGCTAGAGATCTTTGGGGGGACGGCACAGATACGCAGTATTTT. Its translation is CSARDLWGDGTDTQYF.

The rearrangement joins TRBV7-4 to TRBJ1-2, with unresolved D. The germline V gene has CDR1 SGHVT and CDR2 SQSDAQ. V was trimmed by 3 bases and J by 8 bases, leaving 22 bases between them. The CDR3 consists of 16 residues. The CDR3 sequence: CASSFSGASFLRGYTF. CDR3 coding DNA: TGTGCCAGCAGCTTTAGCGGCGCCAGCTTCTTAAGGGGCTACACCTTC.